The 7 T cell receptor beta chains presented below share a single source sample, sequenced in a study of blood T cell repertoires in COVID-19. Repertoires were generated with immunoSEQ multiplex PCR, while TCRdb's copy carries only in-frame clones and drops some. The repertoire holds over 95,000 clones, with around 89% as singletons. Sequencing was done on a sample of peripheral blood. Receptor source: a human donor with acute or convalescent COVID-19. The donor label of this sample is uncertain.

The V gene is TRBV4-1, the J gene TRBJ2-1; possible D gene TRBD2, 6 bases. The V end was cut by 5 bases, the J end by 5 bases, with 25 bases between. The CDR3 spans 18 residues. The germline V gene has CDR1 MGHRA and CDR2 YSYEKL. The DNA for the CDR3 is TGCGCCAGCAGCACACCACTAGACCCTAGGGAGGTGGACAATGAGCAGTTCTTC. It codes for CASSTPLDPREVDNEQFF.

The gene calls are TRBV2 and TRBJ1-2, with 9 bases that match TRBD1. The V gene's germline CDR1 is SNHLY and CDR2 FYNNEI. Trimming took 4 bases from V and 2 from J; bases not matched to a gene: 5. CDR3 length equals 15 residues. For the CDR3, the DNA is TGTGCCAGCAGTGCATTGGGACAGGGAAACTATGGCTACACCTTC. It yields the protein CASSALGQGNYGYTF.

This chain joins TRBV2 and TRBJ2-1; D uncertain. CDR1 and CDR2 from the germline V gene are SNHLY and FYNNEI. The CDR3 covers 13 residues. Between the trimmed V and J ends, which lost 7 bases and 5 bases, there was a span of 12 bases. The CDR3 spells CASTQLVDNEQFF. CDR3 in DNA: TGTGCCAGCACCCAATTAGTAGACAATGAGCAGTTCTTC. Filled out from reference TRBV2 and TRBJ2-1, the complete variable domain reads EPEVTQTPSHQVTQMGQEVILRCVPISNHLYFYWYRQILGQKVEFLVSFYNNEISEKSEIFDDQFSVERPDGSNFTLKIRSTKLEDSAMYFCASTQLVDNEQFFGPGTRLTVL.

V usage is TRBV5-6 and J usage is TRBJ1-5, with unresolved D. Germline V CDR1 and CDR2: SGHDT, YYEEEE. The CDR3 runs 14 residues. Trimming shortened V by 2 bases and J by 0 bases, and 6 bases separated the two germline ends. DNA for the CDR3: TGTGCCAGCAGCTTTGGTAGTAGCAATCAGCCCCAGCATTTT. The encoded protein is CASSFGSSNQPQHF.

The chain couples TRBV10-3 to TRBJ1-1; D is undetermined. Germline CDR1 is ENHRY and CDR2 is SYGVKD. Trimming shortened V by 0 bases and J by 5 bases, and 10 bases separated the two germline ends. The CDR3 consists of 14 residues. In DNA form, the CDR3 reads TGTGCCATCAGTGAGTCTGTGGGGAGGACTGAAGCTTTCTTT. Translation gives CAISESVGRTEAFF.

The chain uses TRBV3-1 (or the pseudogene TRBV3-2) and TRBJ1-1, with D unclear. The CDR3 consists of 13 residues. The V gene lost 4 bases and the J gene lost 4 bases, with 10 bases spanning the gap. Germline V gene sequence: CDR1 LGHDT, CDR2 YNNKEL (reference sequence). The CDR3 protein is CASSLKGGTEAFF. CDR3 sequence (DNA): TGTGCCAGCAGCCTAAAGGGAGGCACTGAAGCTTTCTTT.

This clone was observed a handful of times. V gene TRBV28 combines with J gene TRBJ1-3; D is unclear. Trimming took off 6 bases at V and 8 bases at J, with 14 bases between the two ends. Germline V CDR1 and CDR2: MDHEN, SYDVKM. The CDR3 has 13 residues. CDR3 coding DNA: TGTGCCAGCAGGCTAGGAACGGTGGACACCATATATTTT. Translation gives CASRLGTVDTIYF.